A single sample is the source of the 22 T cell receptor beta chains below, sequenced in a study of blood T cell repertoires in COVID-19. Some clones are missing from TCRdb's copy, which holds only in-frame ones; the method was immunoSEQ multiplex PCR. The sample has approximately 440,000 clones, 75% to 90% seen once. The sample comprised PBMCs or T cells enriched from blood (not recorded which). These receptors were obtained from a woman between 18 and 30 years old who had recovered from COVID-19.

The V gene is TRBV6-5, the J gene TRBJ1-2; unclear D gene. In germline, CDR1 is MNHEY, CDR2 SVGAGI. V shed 5 bases and J shed 5 bases, with 12 bases lying between them. CDR3 length equals 13 residues. CDR3 bases: TGTGCCAGCAGTCCTTCTAGAGGATATGGCTACACCTTC. Translating gives CASSPSRGYGYTF.

The V gene is TRBV9, the J gene TRBJ1-3, with 8 bases that match TRBD1. The CDR3 has 17 residues. Germline loops: CDR1 SGDLS, CDR2 YYNGEE. Losses at the gene ends were 0 bases for V and 0 bases for J; bases not matched to a gene: 5. CDR3 nucleotide sequence: TGTGCCAGCAGCGTAGAACAGGGGGAACCCTCTGGAAACACCATATATTTT. It specifies CASSVEQGEPSGNTIYF. The entire variable domain, with the rest obtained from reference TRBV9 and TRBJ1-3, is as follows: DSGVTQTPKHLITATGQRVTLRCSPRSGDLSVYWYQQSLDQGLQFLIQYYNGEERAKGNILERFSAQQFPDLHSELNLSSLELGDSALYFCASSVEQGEPSGNTIYFGEGSWLTVV.

V is TRBV7-2 and J is TRBJ2-6; D gene ambiguous. The CDR3 contains 15 residues. V was clipped by 4 bases and J by 4 bases, with 11 bases between them. Germline CDR1 is SGHTA and CDR2 is FQGNSA. The CDR3 region is CASSSGGWGANVLTF. The CDR3 DNA sequence: TGTGCCAGCAGCTCCGGCGGTTGGGGGGCCAACGTCCTGACTTTC. The whole variable domain, filled in from reference TRBV7-2 and TRBJ2-6, reads GAGVSQSPSNKVTEKGKDVELRCDPISGHTALYWYRQSLGQGLEFLIYFQGNSAPDKSGLPSDRFSAERTGGSVSTLTIQRTQQEDSAVYLCASSSGGWGANVLTFGAGSRLTVL.

The chain carries TRBV18 and TRBJ1-1, with D unclear. The CDR3 length is 14 residues. Trimming left V 0 bases short and J 4 bases short, with 9 bases between. The germline CDR1 and CDR2 sequences are KGHSH and LQKENI. The chain's CDR3 is CASSPPGRATEAFF. CDR3 coding DNA: TGTGCCAGCTCACCACCAGGGAGGGCCACTGAAGCTTTCTTT. The variable domain in full, with the rest retrieved from reference TRBV18 and TRBJ1-1, is NAGVMQNPRHLVRRRGQEARLRCSPMKGHSHVYWYRQLPEEGLKFMVYLQKENIIDESGMPKERFSAEFPKEGPSILRIQQVVRGDSAAYFCASSPPGRATEAFFGQGTRLTVV.

The J gene is TRBJ1-4, the V gene TRBV7-9, with 12 bases that match TRBD1. CDR1 and CDR2 (germline): SEHNR, FQNEAQ (reference sequence). V lost 5 bases, J lost 8 bases, and 3 bases stayed unmatched. The CDR3 is 14 amino acids. CDR3 sequence reads: CASSRGTGGEKLFF. CDR3 nucleotide sequence: TGTGCCAGCAGCCGCGGGACAGGGGGCGAAAAACTGTTTTTT.

This clone has only one observation. The V call is TRBV30, the J call TRBJ1-5; no clear D. Trimming shortened V by 3 bases and J by 2 bases, and 17 bases separated the two germline ends. The CDR3 extends over 16 amino acids. The V gene's germline CDR1 is GTSNPN and CDR2 SVGIG (reference sequence). The CDR3: CAWSRTRGGGNQPQHF. CDR3 DNA: TGTGCCTGGAGCCGAACTCGGGGTGGGGGCAATCAGCCCCAGCATTTT.

The V and J genes are TRBV2 and TRBJ2-5; D is ambiguous. CDR1 is SNHLY, CDR2 FYNNEI, per germline. The CDR3 extends over 14 amino acids. V was trimmed by 3 bases and J by 0 bases, leaving 8 bases between them. CDR3 coding DNA: TGTGCCAGCAGTGAGGGCAGATACCAAGAGACCCAGTACTTC. It translates to CASSEGRYQETQYF.

The chain links TRBV21-1 to TRBJ1-5. TRBV21-1 is a listed pseudogene. The CDR3 totals 15 residues. The CDR3 sequence is CASSPHPPPKRPQHF. The CDR3 DNA sequence: TGTGCCAGCAGCCCCCACCCTCCTCCCAAGCGGCCCCAGCATTTT.

The CDR3 loop is CASSFGGETDTQYF. The CDR3, as DNA: TGCGCCAGCAGCTTCGGGGGGGAGACAGATACGCAGTATTTT. V and J are TRBV5-1 and TRBJ2-3; 8 bases agree with TRBD2. J gave up 3 bases and V 2 bases, and 2 bases lay outside the gene matches. The CDR3 runs to 14 residues. Per the germline V gene, CDR1 is SGHRS and CDR2 is YFSETQ. The full variable domain, rest sourced from reference TRBV5-1 and TRBJ2-3, is KAGVTQTPRYLIKTRGQQVTLSCSPISGHRSVSWYQQTPGQGLQFLFEYFSETQRNKGNFPGRFSGRQFSNSRSEMNVSTLELGDSALYLCASSFGGETDTQYFGPGTRLTVL.

J is TRBJ2-7 and V is TRBV6-5; 7 bases map to TRBD1. CDR3 size: 16 residues. V gave up 0 bases and J gave up 4 bases; unmatched junction bases: 9. Germline assignment: CDR1 MNHEY and CDR2 SVGAGI. In DNA form, the CDR3 reads TGTGCCAGCAGTTACTCATCCGGGACAGAGTTTTACGAGCAGTACTTC. Its translation: CASSYSSGTEFYEQYF.

The chain couples TRBV25-1 to TRBJ2-2, with a possible D match to TRBD1 (9 bases). CDR1 and CDR2 from the germline V gene are MGHDK and SYGVNS. The V and J ends lost 8 bases and 7 bases respectively, with 20 bases between them. CDR3 size: 15 residues. DNA for the CDR3: TGTGCCAGCCTTAGCGGGACAGGGCATGTCGGGGAGCTGTTTTTT. It translates to CASLSGTGHVGELFF.

This clone was picked up one time. The chain joins TRBV10-2 to TRBJ1-1, with a weak D call TRBD1 (6 bases). The V gene's germline CDR1 is WSHSY and CDR2 SAAADI. V was pared by 8 bases and J by 5 bases, with 15 bases between. CDR3 size: 13 residues. The CDR3 DNA reads TGCGCCAGCGGCGCGGGGGCAGGGACTGAAGCTTTCTTT. Amino acid sequence: CASGAGAGTEAFF.

This clone was counted a few times. The chain recombines TRBV3-1 (or the pseudogene TRBV3-2) with TRBJ1-2; no clear D gene. The V end was cut by 5 bases, the J end by 0 bases, with 10 bases between. Germline lookup yields CDR1 LGHDT and CDR2 YNNKEL (reference sequence). The CDR3 is made up of 14 amino acids. The CDR3 region has the DNA TGTGCCAGCAGCTCAGATCCACCTAACTATGGCTACACCTTC. Its translation: CASSSDPPNYGYTF.

V and J are TRBV3-1 (or the pseudogene TRBV3-2) and TRBJ2-6, with TRBD2 identical over 7 bases. The CDR3 length is 17 residues. Trimming at V came to 3 bases and at J to 5 bases, leaving 10 bases not matched to a gene. Germline V gene sequence: CDR1 LGHDT, CDR2 YNNKEL (reference sequence). The CDR3 DNA is TGTGCCAGCAGCCAGTCGGGGGGTCCGGTCTGGGCCAACGTCCTGACTTTC. It codes for CASSQSGGPVWANVLTF.

J is TRBJ1-1 and V is TRBV6-5; TRBD1 might be the D (5 bases). Germline CDR1 MNHEY, CDR2 SVGAGI. V was cut by 5 bases and J by 3 bases, with 13 bases left in between. The CDR3 runs to 14 residues. The CDR3 DNA sequence: TGTGCCAGCAGTCAGGGTCCGGGGGACACTGAAGCTTTCTTT. Amino acids: CASSQGPGDTEAFF.

The rearrangement links TRBV5-1 to TRBJ1-1, with D maybe TRBD1 (6 bases). Trimming removed 4 bases from V and 5 bases from J, with 18 bases in between. Per germline, CDR1 SGHRS and CDR2 YFSETQ. CDR3 size: 15 residues. DNA of the CDR3: TGCGCCAGCAGCCCAGGGGAGGAGCGGGAAACTGAAGCTTTCTTT. Residues: CASSPGEERETEAFF.

This clone turned up a few times. The rearrangement uses TRBV7-2 and TRBJ1-1; maybe TRBD1 (6 bases). The V end lost 5 bases, the J end lost 10 bases, and 26 bases lay between the germline ends. Germline V CDR1 and CDR2: SGHTA, FQGNSA. The CDR3 loop spans 16 amino acids. CDR3 DNA: TGTGCCAGCAGCCTGAATCCACACGCAGGGGCCCGTGGAGCTTTCTTT. Translating it yields CASSLNPHAGARGAFF.

The rearrangement links TRBV10-2 to TRBJ1-2; TRBD1 agrees at 7 bases. The germline gives CDR1 WSHSY, CDR2 SAAADI. The V gene end was trimmed by 2 bases and the J gene end by 5 bases; junction bases not matched to a gene: 5. CDR3 length: 14 amino acids. CDR3 in DNA: TGCGCCAGCAGTGAGGCAGGGGGAAAATATGGCTACACCTTC. Its protein is CASSEAGGKYGYTF.

CDR3 amino acids: CASSPRTRHFYSPLHF. In DNA form, the CDR3 reads TGTGCCAGCAGTCCCCGAACGCGGCACTTCTATTCACCCCTCCACTTT. This chain connects TRBV28 to TRBJ1-6; D is unresolved. Trimming took 5 bases from V and 8 from J, leaving 19 bases between them. Germline CDR1 is MDHEN and CDR2 is SYDVKM. CDR3 length equals 16 residues. Drawing the rest from reference TRBV28 and TRBJ1-6, the complete variable domain is DVKVTQSSRYLVKRTGEKVFLECVQDMDHENMFWYRQDPGLGLRLIYFSYDVKMKEKGDIPEGYSVSREKKERFSLILESASTNQTSMYLCASSPRTRHFYSPLHFGNGTRLTVT.

This clone was observed a few times. The J gene is TRBJ1-2, the V gene TRBV5-3, with no clear D. TRBV5-3 is classed as an ORF, of uncertain function. The CDR3 spans 10 residues. Trimming stripped 1 base from V and 8 bases from J, with 3 bases between. DNA for the CDR3: TGTGCCAGAAGCTTGCGGGGCTACACCTTC. Protein sequence: CARSLRGYTF.

A word on this clone: Other DNA sequences in this specimen translate into the identical CDR3. The rearrangement joins TRBV12-5 to TRBJ1-3, with D perhaps matching TRBD1 (6 bases). CDR3 length: 14 amino acids. Germline CDR1 reads LGHNT; CDR2 reads FRNRAP. Trimming left V 4 bases short and J 1 base short, with 8 bases between. As DNA, the CDR3 is TGTGCTAGTGGTTCAGGGGTTTCTGGAAACACCATATATTTT. Translating gives CASGSGVSGNTIYF.

This chain connects TRBV18 to TRBJ1-6; maybe TRBD1 (6 bases). V was cut by 6 bases and J by 11 bases, with 20 bases left in between. Germline CDR1 is KGHSH and CDR2 is LQKENI. The CDR3 extends over 15 amino acids. CDR3: CASSPGRGSSPPLHF. CDR3 DNA: TGTGCCAGCTCCCCCGGGAGGGGGAGTAGTCCACCCCTCCACTTT.